This T cell receptor beta chain was found in a study of T cells in Graves' hyperthyroidism and ophthalmopathy. Study information: Peripheral blood was drawn at first diagnosis, prior to all treatment.

Regions amplified from RNA transcripts were the TCR beta CDR3 regions. A set of HTBI primers served as the primers for a first-round RT-PCR of the TCR CDR3. TCRdb fed the multiplex PCR reads into MiXCR, producing one record per CDR3 protein. The top ten clones hold approximately 13% of a sample with 410,000 or so distinct CDR3 sequences, roughly 14% of them seen once. Inclusion characteristics of ophthalmopathy patients comprised a Clinical Activity Score of at least 3, a NOSPECS grade of at least 4, and duration under 3 months. Germline V gene sequence: CDR1 KGHSH, CDR2 LQKENI. V was clipped by 3 bases and J by 4 bases, with 12 bases between them. This CDR3 has 14 amino acids. Study-wide findings and caveats: In the blood, most expanded thyroid clonotypes above 0.001 appeared as well. A 13 V-J model separated ophthalmopathy from stable hyperthyroidism.

This clonotype has ten or more counts. Its antigen is as yet unknown. The source material was blood. The chain is built from TRBV18 and TRBJ2-5; no clear D gene. This receptor was taken from a man aged 18 to 29 with Graves' ophthalmopathy. CDR3 sequence reads: CASSPPQTSETQYF. The DNA for the CDR3 is TGTGCCAGCTCACCGCCGCAGACATCAGAGACCCAGTACTTC.